The 18 T cell receptor beta chains given below trace back to one sample, sequenced in a study of T cell clonality in common variable immunodeficiency. The assay was immunoSEQ multiplex PCR, and TCRdb's table has in-frame clones only and misses some. The sample yields 35,000 to 50,000 clones, without any singletons. Material for sequencing was peripheral blood mononuclear cells. These receptors were obtained from a person aged 18 to 75 in good health.

This clone came up many times. The read gets to within 3 residues of the CDR3 end, and the germline J gene fills in the rest. The chain carries TRBV30 and TRBJ2-3, with 7 bases aligning to TRBD2. J was trimmed by 0 bases and V by 0 bases; bases with no gene match: 3. In germline, CDR1 is GTSNPN, CDR2 SVGIG (reference sequence). This CDR3 spans 15 amino acids. The covered CDR3 bases are TGTGCCTGGAGTGTACCCGGGGGGAGCACAGATACG. Translating gives CAWSVPGGSTDT. In full, the CDR3 is CAWSVPGGSTDTQYF.

This clone was picked up a small number of times. A much larger clone lies a single base off, so this may be a read error. The CDR3 region is CAWSMGDRENSPLFF. The sequenced CDR3 bases are TGTGCCTGGAGTATGGGAGACAGGGAAAATTCACCG. The rearrangement joins TRBV30 to TRBJ2-2; 7 positions agree with TRBD1. The read halts 3 residues ahead of the CDR3 end, with the missing end drawn from the germline J gene. Germline V gene lookup returns CDR1 GTSNPN and CDR2 SVGIG (reference sequence). The CDR3 extends over 15 amino acids. The complete variable domain, with remaining parts taken from reference TRBV30 and TRBJ2-2, reads SQTIHQWPATLVQPVGSPLSLECTVEGTSNPNLYWYRQAAGRGLQLLFYSVGIGQISSEVPQNLSASRPQDRQFILSSKKLLLSDSGFYLCAWSMGDRENSPLFFGEGSRLTVL.

This clone was counted only a few times. The sequenced fragment ends 3 residues before the CDR3 boundary, so the rest is inferred from the germline J gene. The chain uses TRBV20-1 and TRBJ1-2; 11 bases are shared with TRBD1. V lost 3 bases to trimming and J lost 5 bases; unmatched junction nucleotides: 8. The CDR3 runs to 15 residues. CDR1 DFQATT and CDR2 SNEGSKA come from the germline V gene (reference sequence). The CDR3 is CSARGQGDREYGYTF. The DNA read from the CDR3 is TGCAGTGCTAGGGGACAGGGGGACCGCGAATATGGC.

This clone appeared many times. The read ends 3 residues shy of where the CDR3 ends; the end is completed using the germline J gene. The V and J genes are TRBV5-8 and TRBJ1-1; D is perhaps TRBD1 (5 bases). This CDR3 comprises 13 residues. Germline CDR1 SGHTS, CDR2 YDEGEE. The covered CDR3 bases are TGTGCCAGCAGGGAAAACGGGGGGTCGGAA. As protein: CASRENGGSE. The full CDR3 is CASRENGGSEAFF. Supplemented by reference TRBV5-8 and TRBJ1-1, the full variable domain reads EAGVTQSPTHLIKTRGQQATLRCSPISGHTSVYWYQQALGLGLQFLLWYDEGEERNRGNFPPRFSGRQFPNYSSELNVNALELEDSALYLCASRENGGSEAFFGQGTRLTVV.

This clone was recorded at least ten times. The CDR3 end is not reached by the read, which stops 3 residues before it; the germline J gene fills it in. The rearrangement uses TRBV20-1 and TRBJ2-7; TRBD2 agrees at 9 bases. This CDR3 contains 14 residues. The V gene's germline CDR1 is DFQATT and CDR2 SNEGSKA (reference sequence). Trimming took 3 bases from V and 6 from J; bases not matched to a gene: 9. The CDR3 loop is CSASKRLADPEQYF. The part of the CDR3 DNA that was read is TGCAGTGCTAGCAAGCGACTAGCGGATCCCGAG.

This clone was counted ten times or more. The CDR3 extends 3 residues past the end of the read, so its final part is completed from the germline J gene. This sequence joins TRBV7-9 and TRBJ2-2, with a possible D match to TRBD2 (5 bases). This CDR3 comprises 15 residues. CDR1 is SEHNR, CDR2 FQNEAQ, per germline (reference sequence). Trimming stripped 0 bases from V and 4 bases from J, with 9 bases between. The chain's CDR3 is CASSLAAGRTGELFF. The sequenced part of the CDR3 DNA is TGTGCCAGCAGCTTAGCTGCGGGCCGCACCGGGGAG.

This clone was found many times. From the germline J gene comes the end of the CDR3, since the read stops 3 residues before it. The V call is TRBV19, the J call TRBJ1-1, with 9 positions matching TRBD1. Germline CDR1 LNHDA, CDR2 SQIVND (reference sequence). CDR3 length: 12 amino acids. CDR3 loop: CASSETGGEAFF. CDR3 DNA, as far as it was read: TGTGCCAGTAGTGAGACAGGGGGGGAA.

A remark on this clone: The CDR3 end is not reached by the read, which stops 3 residues before it; the germline J gene fills it in. The chain uses TRBV19 and TRBJ1-1, with 7 bases lining up with TRBD1. V lost 3 bases and J lost 4; bases outside the gene matches: 11. Per germline, CDR1 LNHDA and CDR2 SQIVND (reference sequence). This CDR3 contains 16 residues. The CDR3 here is CASSIGGRGTGTEAFF. The sequenced part of the CDR3 DNA is TGTGCCAGTAGTATTGGGGGCAGGGGGACCGGCACTGAA.

This clone was seen ten or more times. The read ends 3 residues early relative to the CDR3; the germline J gene fills the gap. The chain has TRBV14 and TRBJ2-1, with TRBD2 identical over 14 bases. The CDR3 is made up of 16 amino acids. Germline CDR1 and CDR2: SGHDN and FVKESK. V lost 4 bases, J lost 4 bases, and 3 bases stayed unmatched. Partial CDR3 DNA: TGTGCCAGCAGCCTGGGGACTAGCGGGGGATACAATGAG. It codes for CASSLGTSGGYNE. The whole CDR3 sequence reads CASSLGTSGGYNEQFF.

This clone was counted at least ten times. The read ends 3 residues shy of where the CDR3 ends; the end is completed using the germline J gene. The gene calls are TRBV6-2 or TRBV6-3 and TRBJ2-7, with 10 bases that match TRBD2. This CDR3 is 14 amino acids long. Germline CDR1 and CDR2: MNHEY and SVGEGT. V gave up 5 bases and J gave up 0 bases; unmatched junction bases: 1. The part of the CDR3 DNA that was read is TGTGCCAGCAGTCGACTAGCGGGCTCCTACGAG. Its protein is CASSRLAGSYE. The whole CDR3 is CASSRLAGSYEQYF.

This clone was counted at least ten times. The CDR3 is cut off 3 residues early in the read; its end comes from the germline J gene. V is TRBV20-1 and J is TRBJ2-6, with TRBD1 matching over 8 bases. The CDR3 is 17 residues long. Germline V gene lookup returns CDR1 DFQATT and CDR2 SNEGSKA (reference sequence). V lost 0 bases, J lost 0 bases, and 4 bases stayed unmatched. The sequenced CDR3 bases are TGCAGTGCTAGAGATTACAGGGGGACCTCTGGGGCCAACGTC. As protein: CSARDYRGTSGANV. The complete CDR3 sequence is CSARDYRGTSGANVLTF.

This clone was found many times. The sequenced CDR3 bases are TGTGCCAGCAGCTCCTCCGGGGGGGCGGGCGAG. Its protein product is CASSSSGGAGE. The full CDR3 sequence reads CASSSSGGAGEQYF. The genes are TRBV5-4 and TRBJ2-7; 8 bases are shared with TRBD2. Read sequence stops 3 residues before the CDR3 end, and the germline J gene provides the missing end. There are 14 residues in the CDR3. J gave up 6 bases and V 3 bases, and 8 bases lay outside the gene matches. Germline loops: CDR1 SGHNT, CDR2 YYREEE (reference sequence).

In this sample, this clone turned up many times. Read data end 3 residues before the CDR3 end; the end is taken from the germline J gene. The rearrangement uses TRBV7-2 and TRBJ1-4; D unclear. V was trimmed by 3 bases and J by 3 bases, leaving 8 bases between them. Germline loops: CDR1 SGHTA, CDR2 FQGNSA. This CDR3 has 14 amino acids. CDR3 bases read: TGTGCCAGCAGCTTTCCCGGGTCTAATGAAAAA. It is translated as CASSFPGSNEK. The full CDR3 protein is CASSFPGSNEKLFF. The whole variable domain, remainder taken from reference TRBV7-2 and TRBJ1-4, is GAGVSQSPSNKVTEKGKDVELRCDPISGHTALYWYRQSLGQGLEFLIYFQGNSAPDKSGLPSDRFSAERTGGSVSTLTIQRTQQEDSAVYLCASSFPGSNEKLFFGSGTQLSVL.

This clone was picked up many times. The sequenced fragment ends 3 residues before the CDR3 boundary, so the rest is inferred from the germline J gene. This chain links TRBV20-1 with TRBJ2-1; 11 nucleotides match TRBD2. V lost 6 bases and J lost 8; bases outside the gene matches: 9. CDR1 and CDR2 (germline): DFQATT, SNEGSKA (reference sequence). The CDR3 consists of 14 residues. CDR3 bases read: TGCAGTGCCAAACTAGCGGGAGTGTTCGATGAG. As protein: CSAKLAGVFDE. The full CDR3 protein is CSAKLAGVFDEQFF.

This clone was seen ten or more times. The read comes to an end 3 residues before the CDR3 does, leaving the germline J gene to fill in the end. V usage is TRBV9 and J usage is TRBJ2-7; TRBD2 matches 8 bases. This CDR3 comprises 15 residues. The ends lost 2 bases at V and 5 bases at J; junction bases unmatched: 9. CDR1 SGDLS and CDR2 YYNGEE come from the germline V gene. CDR3 DNA (partial): TGTGCCAGCAGCGTTTGGGATAGCGGGACTCACGAG. Translating gives CASSVWDSGTHE. Given in full, the CDR3 is CASSVWDSGTHEQYF.

About this clone itself: The CDR3 goes on 3 residues after the read ends, and that part is filled in from the germline J gene. The V gene is TRBV2, the J gene TRBJ2-3, with TRBD2 as a possible D gene (6 bases). Trimming took off 9 bases at V and 5 bases at J, with 30 bases between the two ends. Germline lookup yields CDR1 SNHLY and CDR2 FYNNEI. There are 18 residues in the CDR3. The part of the CDR3 DNA that was read is TGTGCCAGTACTGATCAAGCCTACCTGGGGACTCCCCAAGATACG. This encodes CASTDQAYLGTPQDT. The full CDR3 protein is CASTDQAYLGTPQDTQYF. The whole variable domain, filled in from reference TRBV2 and TRBJ2-3, reads EPEVTQTPSHQVTQMGQEVILRCVPISNHLYFYWYRQILGQKVEFLVSFYNNEISEKSEIFDDQFSVERPDGSNFTLKIRSTKLEDSAMYFCASTDQAYLGTPQDTQYFGPGTRLTVL.

This clone was recorded many times. The CDR3 end lies 3 residues beyond the end of the read and is filled in from the germline J gene. The chain uses TRBV5-4 and TRBJ2-7; TRBD1 agrees at 8 bases. The germline V gene encodes CDR1 SGHNT and CDR2 YYREEE (reference sequence). The V segment lost 2 bases and the J segment 3 bases; nucleotides outside the gene matches: 4. This CDR3 comprises 14 residues. The covered CDR3 bases are TGTGCCAGCAGCTTCCGGACAGGGAACTACGAG. Translating it yields CASSFRTGNYE. The entire CDR3 is CASSFRTGNYEQYF.

Regarding this clone: The sequenced fragment ends 3 residues before the CDR3 boundary, so the rest is inferred from the germline J gene. The chain is built from TRBV20-1 and TRBJ2-1, with 11 bases that match TRBD2. Germline V CDR1 and CDR2: DFQATT, SNEGSKA (reference sequence). J lost 1 base, V lost 6 bases, and 14 bases had no gene match. The CDR3 has 18 amino acids. The CDR3 sequence is CSAISGLAGGLSYNEQFF. The part of the CDR3 DNA that was read is TGCAGTGCGATCTCCGGGCTAGCGGGAGGCCTGTCCTACAATGAG.